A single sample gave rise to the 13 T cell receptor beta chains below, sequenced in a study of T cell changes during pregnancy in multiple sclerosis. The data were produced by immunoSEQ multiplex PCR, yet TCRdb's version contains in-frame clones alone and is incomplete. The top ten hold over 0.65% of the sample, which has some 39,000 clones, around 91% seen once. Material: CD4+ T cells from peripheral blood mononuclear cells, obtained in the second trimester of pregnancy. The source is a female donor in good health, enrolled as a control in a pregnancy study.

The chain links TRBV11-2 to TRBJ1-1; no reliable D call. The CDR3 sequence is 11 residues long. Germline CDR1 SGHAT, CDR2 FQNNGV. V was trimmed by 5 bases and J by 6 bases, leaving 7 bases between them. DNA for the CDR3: TGTGCCAGCAGCCTTACGGCTGAAGCTTTCTTT. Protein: CASSLTAEAFF.

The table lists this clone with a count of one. The CDR3 sequence is CASSAGGPPYEQYF. The CDR3 DNA is TGTGCCAGCAGTGCCGGGGGGCCCCCCTACGAGCAGTACTTC. This rearrangement joins TRBV11-2 to TRBJ2-7; maybe TRBD2 (7 bases). From germline, CDR1 is SGHAT and CDR2 FQNNGV. CDR3 size: 14 residues. V was trimmed by 6 bases and J by 2 bases, leaving 14 bases between them.

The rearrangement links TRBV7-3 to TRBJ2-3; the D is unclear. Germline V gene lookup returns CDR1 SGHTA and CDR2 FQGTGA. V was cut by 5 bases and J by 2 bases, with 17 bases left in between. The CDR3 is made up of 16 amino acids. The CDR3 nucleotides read TGTGCCAGCAGCGCGACATTGGGTTTTCTCACAGATACGCAGTATTTT. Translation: CASSATLGFLTDTQYF.

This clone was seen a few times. CDR3 bases: TGTGCCAGCAGCTTAGCGCACGCCAGGGGGTCAGATACGCAGTATTTT. Translating gives CASSLAHARGSDTQYF. The chain recombines TRBV7-2 with TRBJ2-3, with TRBD1 matching over 7 bases. With 0 bases clipped from V and 4 bases from J, the junction kept 7 bases outside the gene matches. This CDR3 comprises 16 residues. Germline CDR1 SGHTA, CDR2 FQGNSA.

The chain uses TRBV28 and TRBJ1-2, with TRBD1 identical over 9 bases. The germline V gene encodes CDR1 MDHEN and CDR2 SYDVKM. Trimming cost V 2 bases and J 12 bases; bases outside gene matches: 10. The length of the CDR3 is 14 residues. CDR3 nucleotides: TGTGCCAGCAGTTTAGCCGGGACAGGGATCTTCCACACCTTC. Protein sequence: CASSLAGTGIFHTF.

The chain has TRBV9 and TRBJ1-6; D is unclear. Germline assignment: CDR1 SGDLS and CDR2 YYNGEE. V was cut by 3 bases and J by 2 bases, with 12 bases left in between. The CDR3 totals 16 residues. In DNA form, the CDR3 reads TGTGCCAGCAGCGCCCACGGCGGCACCTATAATTCACCCCTCCACTTT. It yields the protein CASSAHGGTYNSPLHF.

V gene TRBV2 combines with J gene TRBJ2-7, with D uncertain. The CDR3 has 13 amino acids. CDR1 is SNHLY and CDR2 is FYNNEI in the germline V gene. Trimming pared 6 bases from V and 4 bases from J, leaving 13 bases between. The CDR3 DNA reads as TGTGCCAGCAGAAGAGACATTTCATACGAGCAGTACTTC. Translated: CASRRDISYEQYF.

CDR3 bases: TGTGCCAGCAGTTTAGCCGGGAAACAGACCCAGTACTTC. Translation: CASSLAGKQTQYF. The chain employs TRBV28 and TRBJ2-5, with a tentative D call TRBD2 (5 bases). The CDR3 sequence is 13 residues long. From germline, CDR1 is MDHEN and CDR2 SYDVKM. V gave up 2 bases and J gave up 6 bases, with 10 bases separating them.

The CDR3 coding sequence is TGTGCCAGCAGCTTAAGCTCCTTCAATCAGCCCCAGCATTTT. Its protein product is CASSLSSFNQPQHF. The rearrangement joins TRBV11-2 to TRBJ1-5; D is ambiguous. Deletions cut 2 bases from V and 3 bases from J, with 8 bases between. This CDR3 region has 14 residues. Germline V gives CDR1 SGHAT, CDR2 FQNNGV.

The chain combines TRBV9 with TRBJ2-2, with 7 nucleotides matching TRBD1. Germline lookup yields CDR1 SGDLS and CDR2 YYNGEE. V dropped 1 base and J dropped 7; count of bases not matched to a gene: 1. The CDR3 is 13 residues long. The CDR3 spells CASSVQGDGELFF. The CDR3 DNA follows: TGTGCCAGCAGCGTACAGGGGGACGGGGAGCTGTTTTTT.

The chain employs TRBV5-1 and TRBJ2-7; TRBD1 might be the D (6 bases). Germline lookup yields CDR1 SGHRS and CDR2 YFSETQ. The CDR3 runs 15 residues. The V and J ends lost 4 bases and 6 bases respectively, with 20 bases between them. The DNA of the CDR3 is TGCGCCAGCAGCCCCGAACAGGGTAGGTTATCCGAGCAGTACTTC. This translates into CASSPEQGRLSEQYF.

The CDR3 DNA follows: TGCGCCAGCAGCCTAAGTTTCACAGCGGATGAGCAGTTCTTC. Its translation: CASSLSFTADEQFF. V gene TRBV4-1 combines with J gene TRBJ2-1; TRBD2 might be the D (5 bases). The CDR3 has 14 amino acids. Trimming stripped 4 bases from V and 8 bases from J, with 15 bases between. Germline V gives CDR1 MGHRA, CDR2 YSYEKL.

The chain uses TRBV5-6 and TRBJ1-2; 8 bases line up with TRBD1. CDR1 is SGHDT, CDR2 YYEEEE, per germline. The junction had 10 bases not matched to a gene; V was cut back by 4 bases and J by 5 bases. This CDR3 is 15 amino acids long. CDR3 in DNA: TGTGCCAGCAGCGGACAGGGCCGCCAGCGATATGGCTACACCTTC. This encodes CASSGQGRQRYGYTF. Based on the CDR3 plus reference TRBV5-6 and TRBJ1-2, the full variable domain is DAGVTQSPTHLIKTRGQQVTLRCSPKSGHDTVSWYQQALGQGPQFIFQYYEEEERQRGNFPDRFSGHQFPNYSSELNVNALLLGDSALYLCASSGQGRQRYGYTFGSGTRLTVV.